This TCR beta chain was recorded in a study of shared T cell receptors in the human thymus. Trimming cost V 6 bases and J 4 bases, with 13 bases left between them. This CDR3 spans 14 amino acids. The V gene's germline CDR1 is MNHEY and CDR2 SVGAGI. Produced via immunoSEQ multiplex PCR; TCRdb's table is partial and in-frame only. The table has hundreds of thousands of clones, around 87% seen once. The data also belong to a second study, concerning human thymus T cells. Per that study: Thymic material originated from resections removed in the course of corrective heart surgery. Among thymic and blood repertoires, usage of V and J genes appeared biased. Highly overlapping thymic repertoires among unrelated individuals were reported in related research.

V and J are TRBV6-5 and TRBJ1-5, with D possibly being TRBD1 (6 bases). The receptor was derived from a boy younger than two with a congenital heart defect. The specimen was thymocytes. CDR3 region: CASSTGFPNQPQHF. The CDR3 DNA follows: TGTGCCAGCAGCACAGGGTTCCCTAATCAGCCCCAGCATTTT.